Described below is a single T cell receptor beta chain sequence and its context. This table comes from immunoSEQ multiplex PCR, and its TCRdb copy is limited to in-frame clones, with some not included. The profile shows 500,000 to 750,000 clones, 85% to 90% of them singletons. This specimen belongs to a study of shared T cell receptors in the human thymus. The V gene end was trimmed by 5 bases and the J gene end by 3 bases; junction bases not matched to a gene: 3. CDR1 is LNHDA and CDR2 is SQIVND in the germline V gene (reference sequence). The CDR3 spans 15 residues. The data were also submitted as part of a second study, on human thymus T cells. That report notes: Thymic and blood repertoires seemed to favor certain V and J genes.

Sequencing was performed on thymocytes. This sequence joins TRBV19 and TRBJ2-2; the match to TRBD1 covers 10 bases. The TCR comes from a boy younger than two with a congenital heart defect. The CDR3 bases are TGTGCCAGTAGTTTCGGGACAGGGGACACCGGGGAGCTGTTTTTT. This codes for CASSFGTGDTGELFF.